This T cell receptor beta chain was found in a study of PD-L1 blockade in urothelial cancer. As for the study in general: Samples of blood were analyzed 3 weeks (second dose) and 6 weeks after treatment start.

Method: immunoSEQ multiplex PCR; TCRdb's copy keeps in-frame clones and lacks some. The sample includes 40,000 to 55,000 clones, approximately 83% seen only once; the top ten take around 9.3%. The time point was: peripheral blood 6 weeks after treatment start. Germline CDR1 is SNHLY and CDR2 is FYNNEI. The ends lost 4 bases at V and 5 bases at J; junction bases unmatched: 8. There are 16 residues in the CDR3. This receptor was identified in a man aged 55 to 70 with urothelial cancer. Sequencing was performed on PBMCs, taken around atezolizumab (anti-PD-L1) treatment. V gene TRBV2 combines with J gene TRBJ2-3; 11 bases match TRBD2. The CDR3 region has the DNA TGTGCCAGCAGTGGGGGACTAGCGGCAGGTGGAGATACGCAGTATTTT. Its protein is CASSGGLAAGGDTQYF. Filled out from reference TRBV2 and TRBJ2-3, the complete variable domain reads EPEVTQTPSHQVTQMGQEVILRCVPISNHLYFYWYRQILGQKVEFLVSFYNNEISEKSEIFDDQFSVERPDGSNFTLKIRSTKLEDSAMYFCASSGGLAAGGDTQYFGPGTRLTVL.